The clone carrying this T cell receptor beta chain turned up a few times. This specimen comes from a study of blood T cell repertoires in COVID-19. Study at large: Samples representing acute and convalescent COVID-19 were sourced from the United States, Italy and Spain. Sample material is recorded as cDNA or gDNA derived from T cells, B-cell-depleted T cells, or PBMCs.

In the original processing: Reference gene primer amplification yielded estimated nucleated cell counts. Only in-frame clones appear in the TCRdb table, and some are missing; sequencing was by immunoSEQ multiplex PCR. D and trimming come from the DNA, and the V and J calls and clone size come from that table. This sample has about 110,000 clones; around 83% occur once, and the top ten carry less than 5%. From germline, CDR1 is KGHSH and CDR2 LQKENI. The CDR3 extends over 13 amino acids. V was shortened by 3 bases and J by 7 bases, with 9 bases between the two germline ends. The clonotype comes from a woman in her 70s with acute or convalescent COVID-19. The chain is built from TRBV18 and TRBJ1-4; no clear D. The sequenced sample consisted of peripheral blood. The CDR3, as DNA: TGTGCCAGCTCACCGGGCGTGGGTGAAAAACTGTTTTTT. Encoded protein: CASSPGVGEKLFF. The entire variable domain, with the rest obtained from reference TRBV18 and TRBJ1-4, is as follows: NAGVMQNPRHLVRRRGQEARLRCSPMKGHSHVYWYRQLPEEGLKFMVYLQKENIIDESGMPKERFSAEFPKEGPSILRIQQVVRGDSAAYFCASSPGVGEKLFFGSGTQLSVL.